This TCR beta chain emerged from a study of blood T cell repertoires in COVID-19. Overall study: From T cells, B-cell-depleted T cells, or PBMCs came the material, which was cDNA or gDNA.

Some clones are missing from TCRdb's copy, which holds only in-frame ones; the method was immunoSEQ multiplex PCR. The sample comprises fewer than 450,000 clones, around 91% of which are singletons, and less than 3.5% rests with the top ten. The TCR originated in a woman aged 18 to 35 who had recovered from COVID-19. Sequencing input: peripheral blood.

CDR3 region: CASSIRAGAFEAFF. The CDR3 DNA sequence: TGTGCCAGTAGTATTCGAGCGGGCGCCTTTGAAGCTTTCTTT. The V and J genes are TRBV19 and TRBJ1-1; D not certain. The CDR3 has 14 residues. Trimming pared 3 bases from V and 7 bases from J, leaving 15 bases between. Germline CDR1 reads LNHDA; CDR2 reads SQIVND (reference sequence). Based on the CDR3 plus reference TRBV19 and TRBJ1-1, the full variable domain is DGGITQSPKYLFRKEGQNVTLSCEQNLNHDAMYWYRQDPGQGLRLIYYSQIVNDFQKGDIAEGYSVSREKKESFPLTVTSAQKNPTAFYLCASSIRAGAFEAFFGQGTRLTVV.